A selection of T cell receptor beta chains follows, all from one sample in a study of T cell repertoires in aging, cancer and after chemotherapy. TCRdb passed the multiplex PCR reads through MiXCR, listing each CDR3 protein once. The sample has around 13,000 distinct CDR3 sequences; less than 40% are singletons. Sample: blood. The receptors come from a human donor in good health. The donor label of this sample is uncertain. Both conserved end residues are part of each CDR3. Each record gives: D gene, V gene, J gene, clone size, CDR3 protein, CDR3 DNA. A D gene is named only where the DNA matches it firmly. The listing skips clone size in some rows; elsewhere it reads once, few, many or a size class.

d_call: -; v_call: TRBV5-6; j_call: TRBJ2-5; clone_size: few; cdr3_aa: CASSLPPQETQYF; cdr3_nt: TGTGCCAGCAGCTTGCCCCCCCAAGAGACCCAGTACTTC
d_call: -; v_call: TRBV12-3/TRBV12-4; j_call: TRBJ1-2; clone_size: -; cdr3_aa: CASSLVPRNDYGYTF; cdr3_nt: TGTGCCAGCAGTCTCGTGCCCAGGAATGACTATGGCTACACCTTC
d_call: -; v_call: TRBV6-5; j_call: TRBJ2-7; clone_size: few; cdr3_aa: CACGPYEQYF; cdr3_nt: TGTGCCTGCGGTCCCTACGAGCAGTACTTC
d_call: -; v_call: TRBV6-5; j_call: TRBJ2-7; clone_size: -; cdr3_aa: CASSSTSSEQYF; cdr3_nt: TGTGCCAGCAGTTCTACATCCTCCGAGCAGTACTTC
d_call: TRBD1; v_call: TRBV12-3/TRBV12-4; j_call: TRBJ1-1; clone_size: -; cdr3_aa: CASRPSGTGGDEAFF; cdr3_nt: TGTGCCAGCAGGCCCTCGGGGACAGGCGGAGACGAAGCTTTCTTT
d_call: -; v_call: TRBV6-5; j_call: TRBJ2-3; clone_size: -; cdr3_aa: CASSWPWDTQYF; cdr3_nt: TGTGCCAGCAGTTGGCCTTGGGATACGCAGTATTTT
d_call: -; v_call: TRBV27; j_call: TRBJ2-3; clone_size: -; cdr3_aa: CASCTRGGVLDTQYF; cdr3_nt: TGTGCCAGCTGTACTAGGGGGGGGGTTTTAGATACGCAGTATTTT
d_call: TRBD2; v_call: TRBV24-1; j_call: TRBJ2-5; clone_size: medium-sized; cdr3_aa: CATGTSPQETQYF; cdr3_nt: TGTGCCACTGGGACTAGCCCACAAGAGACCCAGTACTTC
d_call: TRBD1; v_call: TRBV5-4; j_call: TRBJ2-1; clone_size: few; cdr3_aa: CASSAGTGRNEQFF; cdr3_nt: TGTGCCAGCAGCGCCGGGACAGGGAGGAATGAGCAGTTCTTC
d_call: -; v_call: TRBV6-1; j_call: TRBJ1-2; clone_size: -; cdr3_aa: CASSAGTPRLGGYTF; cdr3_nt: TGTGCCAGCAGTGCCGGGACACCCCGGCTCGGTGGCTACACCTTC
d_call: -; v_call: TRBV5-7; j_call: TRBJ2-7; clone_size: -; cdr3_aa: CASTLTWGSSYEQYF; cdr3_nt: TGTGCCAGCACCCTAACTTGGGGGAGCTCCTACGAGCAGTACTTC
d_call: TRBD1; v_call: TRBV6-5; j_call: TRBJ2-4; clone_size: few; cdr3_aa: CASRGQGNIQYF; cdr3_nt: TGTGCCAGCAGGGGACAGGGAAACATTCAGTACTTC
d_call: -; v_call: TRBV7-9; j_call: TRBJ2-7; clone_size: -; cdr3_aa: CASSFGGEQYF; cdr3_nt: TGTGCCAGCAGCTTCGGGGGCGAGCAGTACTTC
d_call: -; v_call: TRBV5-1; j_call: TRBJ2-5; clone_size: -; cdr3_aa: CASSVSSDPQETQYF; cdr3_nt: TGCGCCAGCAGCGTCTCTAGCGACCCACAAGAGACCCAGTACTTC
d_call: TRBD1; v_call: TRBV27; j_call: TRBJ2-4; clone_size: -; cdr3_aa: CASRRRPQGTKNIQYF; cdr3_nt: TGTGCCAGCAGACGACGCCCACAGGGGACCAAAAACATTCAGTACTTC
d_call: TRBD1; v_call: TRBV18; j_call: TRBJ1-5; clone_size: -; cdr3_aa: CASSKPGQGSQPQHF; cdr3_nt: TGTGCCAGCTCAAAACCGGGACAGGGTAGTCAGCCCCAGCATTTT
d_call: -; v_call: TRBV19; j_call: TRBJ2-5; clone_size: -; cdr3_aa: CASSGPRETQYF; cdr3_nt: TGTGCCAGCTCAGGTCCCCGAGAGACCCAGTACTTC
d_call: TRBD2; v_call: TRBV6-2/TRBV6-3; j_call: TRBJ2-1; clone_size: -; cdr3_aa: CASSYTSGEYNEQFF; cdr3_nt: TGTGCCAGCAGTTATACTAGCGGGGAGTACAATGAGCAGTTCTTC
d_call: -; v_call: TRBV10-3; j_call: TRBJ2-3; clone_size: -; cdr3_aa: CAISEPLKKEFRTDTQYF; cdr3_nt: TGTGCCATCAGTGAGCCCCTAAAGAAGGAGTTCCGCACAGATACGCAGTATTTT
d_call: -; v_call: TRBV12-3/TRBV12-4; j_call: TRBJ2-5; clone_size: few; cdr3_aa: CASRFGVGETQYF; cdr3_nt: TGTGCCAGCAGGTTCGGGGTGGGAGAGACCCAGTACTTC
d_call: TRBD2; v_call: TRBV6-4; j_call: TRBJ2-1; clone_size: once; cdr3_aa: CASSRDYQYNEQFF; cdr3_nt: TGTGCCAGCAGCCGGGACTACCAATACAATGAGCAGTTCTTC
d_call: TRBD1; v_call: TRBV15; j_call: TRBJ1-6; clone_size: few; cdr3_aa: CATSRGTGSSPLHF; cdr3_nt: TGTGCCACCAGCAGGGGGACAGGGTCCTCACCCCTCCACTTT
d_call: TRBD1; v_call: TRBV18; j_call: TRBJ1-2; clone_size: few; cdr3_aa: CASSRGQGGNYGYTF; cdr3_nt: TGTGCCAGCTCACGCGGACAGGGGGGTAACTATGGCTACACCTTC
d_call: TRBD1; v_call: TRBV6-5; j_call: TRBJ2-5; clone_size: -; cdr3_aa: CASSPLTGGQETQYF; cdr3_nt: TGTGCCAGCAGCCCTCTCACAGGGGGGCAAGAGACCCAGTACTTC
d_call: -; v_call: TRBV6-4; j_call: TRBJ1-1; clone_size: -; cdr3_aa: CASSDSSKGNTEAFF; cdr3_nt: TGTGCCAGCAGTGACTCGAGTAAGGGAAATACTGAAGCTTTCTTT
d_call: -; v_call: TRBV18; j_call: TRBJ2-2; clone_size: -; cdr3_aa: CASSPRASTGELFF; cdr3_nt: TGTGCCAGCTCACCTAGGGCGAGCACCGGGGAGCTGTTTTTT
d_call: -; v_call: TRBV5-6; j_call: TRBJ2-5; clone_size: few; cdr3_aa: CASSSSLVSETQYF; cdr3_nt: TGTGCCAGCAGCTCAAGCTTGGTATCAGAGACCCAGTACTTC
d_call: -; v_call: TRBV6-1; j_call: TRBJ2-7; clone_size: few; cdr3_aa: CASVADTYEQYF; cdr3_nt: TGTGCCAGCGTGGCCGACACCTACGAGCAGTACTTC
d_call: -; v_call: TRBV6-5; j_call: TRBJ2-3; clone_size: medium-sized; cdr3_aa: CASSYSASTDTQYF; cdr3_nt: TGTGCCAGCAGTTACTCGGCTAGCACAGATACGCAGTATTTT
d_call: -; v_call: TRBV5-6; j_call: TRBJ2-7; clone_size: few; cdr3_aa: CASSSRPGGGDSYEQYF; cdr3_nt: TGTGCCAGCAGCTCACGCCCGGGTGGCGGGGACTCCTACGAGCAGTACTTC
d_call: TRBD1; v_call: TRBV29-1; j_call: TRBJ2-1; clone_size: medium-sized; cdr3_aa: CSVVYGTAFNEQFF; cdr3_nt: TGCAGCGTTGTGTACGGGACAGCCTTCAATGAGCAGTTCTTC
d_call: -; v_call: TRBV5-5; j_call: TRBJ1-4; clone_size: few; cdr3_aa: CASSFGGGGTTNEKLFF; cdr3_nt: TGTGCCAGCAGCTTTGGTGGCGGGGGGACAACTAATGAAAAACTGTTTTTT
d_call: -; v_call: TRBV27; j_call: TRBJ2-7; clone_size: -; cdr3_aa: CASGLGYEQYF; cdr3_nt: TGTGCCAGCGGCCTAGGCTACGAGCAGTACTTC
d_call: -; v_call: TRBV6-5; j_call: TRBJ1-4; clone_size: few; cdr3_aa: CASSLKMNEKLFF; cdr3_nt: TGTGCCAGCAGTTTGAAGATGAATGAAAAACTGTTTTTT
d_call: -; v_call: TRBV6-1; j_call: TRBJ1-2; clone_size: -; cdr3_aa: CASSELDRYGYTF; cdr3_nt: TGTGCCAGCAGTGAGCTAGATAGGTATGGCTACACCTTC
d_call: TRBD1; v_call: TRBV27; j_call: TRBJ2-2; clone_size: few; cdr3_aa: CASSPYRGDTGELFF; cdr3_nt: TGTGCCAGCAGTCCGTACAGGGGAGACACCGGGGAGCTGTTTTTT
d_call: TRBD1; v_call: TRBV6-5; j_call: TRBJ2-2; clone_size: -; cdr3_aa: CASRTGTGPGELFF; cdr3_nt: TGTGCCAGCAGAACCGGGACAGGGCCCGGGGAGCTGTTTTTT
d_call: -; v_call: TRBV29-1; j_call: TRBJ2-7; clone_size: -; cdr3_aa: CSVGTGFGEQYF; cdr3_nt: TGCAGCGTCGGGACTGGTTTCGGCGAGCAGTACTTC
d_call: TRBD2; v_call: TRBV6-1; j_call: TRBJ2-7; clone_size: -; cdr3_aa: CASSDQLTGGASEQYF; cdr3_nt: TGTGCCAGCAGTGACCAACTCACGGGGGGGGCATCCGAGCAGTACTTC
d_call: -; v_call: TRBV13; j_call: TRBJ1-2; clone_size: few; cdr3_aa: CASSPDRKGYTF; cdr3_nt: TGTGCCAGCAGCCCCGACAGAAAGGGCTACACCTTC